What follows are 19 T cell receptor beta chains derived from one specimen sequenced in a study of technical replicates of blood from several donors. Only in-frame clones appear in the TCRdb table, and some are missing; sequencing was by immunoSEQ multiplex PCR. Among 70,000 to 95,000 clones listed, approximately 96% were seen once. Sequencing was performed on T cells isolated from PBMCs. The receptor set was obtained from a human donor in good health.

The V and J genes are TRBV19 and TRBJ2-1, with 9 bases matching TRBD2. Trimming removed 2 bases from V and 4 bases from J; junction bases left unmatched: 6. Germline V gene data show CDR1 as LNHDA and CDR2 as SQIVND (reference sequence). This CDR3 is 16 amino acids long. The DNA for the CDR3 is TGTGCCAGTAGTATATACCCGACTAGCGGATACAATGAGCAGTTCTTC. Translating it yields CASSIYPTSGYNEQFF. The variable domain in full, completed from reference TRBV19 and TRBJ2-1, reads DGGITQSPKYLFRKEGQNVTLSCEQNLNHDAMYWYRQDPGQGLRLIYYSQIVNDFQKGDIAEGYSVSREKKESFPLTVTSAQKNPTAFYLCASSIYPTSGYNEQFFGPGTRLTVL.

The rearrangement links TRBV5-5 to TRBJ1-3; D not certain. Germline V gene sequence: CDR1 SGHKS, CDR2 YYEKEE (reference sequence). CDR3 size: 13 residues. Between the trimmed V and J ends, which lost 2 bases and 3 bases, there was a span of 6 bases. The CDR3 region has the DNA TGTGCCAGCAGCTTAGGGAGTGGAAACACCATATATTTT. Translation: CASSLGSGNTIYF.

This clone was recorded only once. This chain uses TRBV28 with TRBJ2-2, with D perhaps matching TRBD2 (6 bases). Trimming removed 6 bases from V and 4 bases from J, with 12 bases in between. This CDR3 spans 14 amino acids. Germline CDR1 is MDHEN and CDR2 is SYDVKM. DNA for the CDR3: TGTGCCAGCAGGGACTATGGGGCCACCGGGGAGCTGTTTTTT. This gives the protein CASRDYGATGELFF.

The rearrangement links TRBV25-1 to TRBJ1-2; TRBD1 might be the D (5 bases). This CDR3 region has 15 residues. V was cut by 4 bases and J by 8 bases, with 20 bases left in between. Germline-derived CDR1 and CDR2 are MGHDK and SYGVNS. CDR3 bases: TGTGCCAGCAGTGCGATCGCAACGGGGGGGGAGGGCTACACCTTC. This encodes CASSAIATGGEGYTF.

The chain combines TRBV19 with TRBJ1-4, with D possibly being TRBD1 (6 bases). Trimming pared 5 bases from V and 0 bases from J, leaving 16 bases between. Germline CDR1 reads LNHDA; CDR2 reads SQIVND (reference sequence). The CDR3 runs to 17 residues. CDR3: CASSVYRAKATNEKLFF. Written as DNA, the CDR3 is TGTGCCAGTAGTGTCTACAGGGCCAAAGCAACTAATGAAAAACTGTTTTTT.

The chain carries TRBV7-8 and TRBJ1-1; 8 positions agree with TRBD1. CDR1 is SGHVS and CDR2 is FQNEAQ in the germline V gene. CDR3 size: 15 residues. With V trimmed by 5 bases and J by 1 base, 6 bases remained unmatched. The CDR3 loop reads CASSPITGGNTEAFF. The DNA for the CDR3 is TGTGCCAGCAGCCCGATTACAGGGGGGAACACTGAAGCTTTCTTT.

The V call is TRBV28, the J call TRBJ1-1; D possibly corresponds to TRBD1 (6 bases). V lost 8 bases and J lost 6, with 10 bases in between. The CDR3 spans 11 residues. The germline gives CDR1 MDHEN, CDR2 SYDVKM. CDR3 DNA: TGTGCCAGCCACACAGGGTCTGAAGCTTTCTTT. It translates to CASHTGSEAFF.

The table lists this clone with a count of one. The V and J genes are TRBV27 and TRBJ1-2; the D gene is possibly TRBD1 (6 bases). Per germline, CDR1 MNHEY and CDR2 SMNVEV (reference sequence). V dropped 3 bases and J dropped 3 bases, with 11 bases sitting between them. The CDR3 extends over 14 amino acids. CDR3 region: CASSFSGQYYGYTF. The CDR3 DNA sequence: TGTGCCAGCAGTTTTTCGGGACAATACTATGGCTACACCTTC.

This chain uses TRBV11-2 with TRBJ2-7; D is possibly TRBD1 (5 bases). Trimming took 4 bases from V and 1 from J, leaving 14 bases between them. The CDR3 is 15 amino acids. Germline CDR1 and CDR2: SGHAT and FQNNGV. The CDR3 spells CASSSIKTDSYEQYF. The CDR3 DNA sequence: TGTGCCAGCAGCTCGATCAAGACAGATTCCTACGAGCAGTACTTC.

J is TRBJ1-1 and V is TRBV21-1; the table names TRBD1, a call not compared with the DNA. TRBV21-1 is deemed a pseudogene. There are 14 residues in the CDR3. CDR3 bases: TGTGCCACCCTATTCGACAGGGGGGTCCCTGAAGCTTTCTTT. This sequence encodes CATLFDRGVPEAFF.

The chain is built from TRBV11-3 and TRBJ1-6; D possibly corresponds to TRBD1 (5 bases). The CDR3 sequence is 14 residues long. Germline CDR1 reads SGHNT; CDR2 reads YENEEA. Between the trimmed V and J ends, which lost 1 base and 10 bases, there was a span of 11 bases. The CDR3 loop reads CASSLGGDWSPLHF. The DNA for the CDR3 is TGTGCCAGCAGCTTAGGGGGGGATTGGTCACCCCTCCACTTT.

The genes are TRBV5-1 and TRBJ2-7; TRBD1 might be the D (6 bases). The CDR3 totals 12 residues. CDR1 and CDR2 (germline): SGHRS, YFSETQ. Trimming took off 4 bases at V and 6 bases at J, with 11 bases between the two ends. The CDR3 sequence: CASSTQGTEQYF. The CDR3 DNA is TGCGCCAGCAGCACACAGGGTACCGAGCAGTACTTC.

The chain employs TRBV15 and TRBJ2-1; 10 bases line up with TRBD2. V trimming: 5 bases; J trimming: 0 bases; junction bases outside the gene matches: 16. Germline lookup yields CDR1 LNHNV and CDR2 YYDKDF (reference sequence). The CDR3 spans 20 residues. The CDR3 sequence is CATSGVLGTSEGSSYNEQFF. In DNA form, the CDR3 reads TGTGCCACCAGCGGAGTTCTAGGGACTAGCGAGGGGAGCTCCTACAATGAGCAGTTCTTC. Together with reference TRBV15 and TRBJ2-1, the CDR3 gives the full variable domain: DAMVIQNPRYQVTQFGKPVTLSCSQTLNHNVMYWYQQKSSQAPKLLFHYYDKDFNNEADTPDNFQSRRPNTSFCFLDIRSPGLGDTAMYLCATSGVLGTSEGSSYNEQFFGPGTRLTVL.

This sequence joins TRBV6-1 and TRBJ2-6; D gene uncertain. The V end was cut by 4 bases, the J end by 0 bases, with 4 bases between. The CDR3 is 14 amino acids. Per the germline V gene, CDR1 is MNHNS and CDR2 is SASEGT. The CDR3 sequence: CASSAVSGANVLTF. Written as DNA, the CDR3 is TGTGCCAGCAGTGCCGTCTCTGGGGCCAACGTCCTGACTTTC.

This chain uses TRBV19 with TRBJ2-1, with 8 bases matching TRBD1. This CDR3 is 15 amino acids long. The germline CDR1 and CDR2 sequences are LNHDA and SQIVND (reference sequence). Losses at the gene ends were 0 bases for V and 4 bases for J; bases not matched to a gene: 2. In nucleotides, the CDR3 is TGTGCCAGTAGTATAGAGCGACAGGGGTACAATGAGCAGTTCTTC. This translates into CASSIERQGYNEQFF.

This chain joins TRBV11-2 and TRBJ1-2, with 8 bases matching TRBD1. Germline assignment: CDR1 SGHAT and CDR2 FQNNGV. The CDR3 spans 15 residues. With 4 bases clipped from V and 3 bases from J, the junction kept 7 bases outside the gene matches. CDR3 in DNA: TGTGCCAGCAGCTCCACAAACAGGGGGGACTATGGCTACACCTTC. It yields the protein CASSSTNRGDYGYTF.

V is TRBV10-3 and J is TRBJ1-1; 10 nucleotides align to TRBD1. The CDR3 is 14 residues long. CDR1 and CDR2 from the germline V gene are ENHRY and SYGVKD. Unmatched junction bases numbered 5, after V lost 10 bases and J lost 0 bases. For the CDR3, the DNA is TGTGCCACCGGGACAGGGGCGATGAACACTGAAGCTTTCTTT. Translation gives CATGTGAMNTEAFF.

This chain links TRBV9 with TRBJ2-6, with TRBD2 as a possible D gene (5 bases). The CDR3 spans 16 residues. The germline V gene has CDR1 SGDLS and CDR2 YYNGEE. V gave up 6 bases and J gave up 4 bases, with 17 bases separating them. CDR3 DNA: TGTGCCAGCACCGACTCACTAGTCCTGGGGGCCAACGTCCTGACTTTC. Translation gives CASTDSLVLGANVLTF.

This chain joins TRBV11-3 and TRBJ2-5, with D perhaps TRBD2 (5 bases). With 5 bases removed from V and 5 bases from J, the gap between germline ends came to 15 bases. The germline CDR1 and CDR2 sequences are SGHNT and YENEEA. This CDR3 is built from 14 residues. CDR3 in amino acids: CASSTIRTSETQYF. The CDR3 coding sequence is TGTGCCAGCAGCACCATTAGGACTTCTGAGACCCAGTACTTC.